These 28 T cell receptor beta chains originate from one sample sequenced in a study of cytomegalovirus exposure and HLA in healthy donors. The PCR used 60 Vbeta and 13 Jbeta primers. Profiled with immunoSEQ multiplex PCR; TCRdb holds only in-frame clones, not every one. The sample holds 120,000 or so clones, around 84% seen once. Sequenced input: PBMCs. Receptors originate from a man in his late teens or twenties in good health and CMV-seronegative.

The rearrangement uses TRBV25-1 and TRBJ1-2; D gene uncertain. The germline V gene has CDR1 MGHDK and CDR2 SYGVNS. There are 12 residues in the CDR3. With 3 bases removed from V and 7 bases from J, the gap between germline ends came to 9 bases. In DNA, the CDR3 is TGTGCCAGCAGTGAGTTGGGAGTTGGCTACACCTTC. This codes for CASSELGVGYTF.

The CDR3 loop reads CASSLRVAGGAADTQYF. CDR3 bases: TGTGCCAGCAGCTTACGCGTCGCGGGGGGGGCCGCAGATACGCAGTATTTT. The chain joins TRBV5-6 to TRBJ2-3; TRBD2 aligns across 9 bases. V dropped 2 bases and J dropped 4; count of bases not matched to a gene: 11. Germline V gene sequence: CDR1 SGHDT, CDR2 YYEEEE. This CDR3 region has 17 residues.

The rearrangement links TRBV6-5 to TRBJ1-1; D is possibly TRBD1 (5 bases). The germline CDR1 and CDR2 sequences are MNHEY and SVGAGI. V was cut by 3 bases and J by 7 bases, with 9 bases left in between. There are 12 residues in the CDR3. The CDR3 bases are TGTGCCAGCAGTTATGAAGGGGATGAAGCTTTCTTT. It encodes CASSYEGDEAFF.

This clone has more than one count but fewer than ten. V usage is TRBV6-5 and J usage is TRBJ1-6, with TRBD1 matching 9 bases. Germline assignment: CDR1 MNHEY and CDR2 SVGAGI. This CDR3 comprises 15 residues. V trimming: 8 bases; J trimming: 5 bases; junction bases outside the gene matches: 7. The CDR3 here is CASRRRTGDNSPLHF. CDR3 DNA: TGTGCCAGCCGTAGGCGGACAGGGGATAATTCACCCCTCCACTTT.

This clone was detected once. The chain couples TRBV10-3 to TRBJ2-7; possibly TRBD1 for D (7 bases). The V and J ends lost 4 bases and 2 bases respectively, with 21 bases between them. The CDR3 has 17 residues. Germline V lookup: CDR1 ENHRY, CDR2 SYGVKD. CDR3 DNA: TGTGCCATCAGTGTGGTGCGGCAGGGGGGCACGACCTACGAGCAGTACTTC. It is translated as CAISVVRQGGTTYEQYF.

The chain combines TRBV6-5 with TRBJ2-7, with a weak D call TRBD2 (7 bases). The CDR3 has 14 amino acids. V was shortened by 5 bases and J by 5 bases, with 16 bases between the two germline ends. Germline V CDR1 and CDR2: MNHEY, SVGAGI. The CDR3 sequence: CASSLLGGPNEQYF. The CDR3 coding sequence is TGTGCCAGCAGTCTCCTCGGGGGGCCCAACGAGCAGTACTTC.

The chain is built from TRBV25-1 and TRBJ2-7; 13 nucleotides line up with TRBD2. The CDR3 sequence is 14 residues long. Looked up from germline, CDR1 is MGHDK and CDR2 is SYGVNS. V dropped 4 bases and J dropped 5; count of bases not matched to a gene: 2. The CDR3 region is CASSVGLAGNEQYF. In DNA form, the CDR3 reads TGTGCCAGCAGTGTGGGACTAGCGGGGAACGAGCAGTACTTC.

This clone was seen just once. The CDR3 protein is CASSLGAGTGDTEAFF. The CDR3 DNA reads as TGTGCCAGCAGCTTGGGGGCAGGGACAGGGGACACTGAAGCTTTCTTT. The rearrangement links TRBV5-6 to TRBJ1-1; 10 nucleotides align to TRBD1. Per germline, CDR1 SGHDT and CDR2 YYEEEE. J gave up 3 bases and V 0 bases, and 5 bases lay outside the gene matches. This CDR3 is 16 amino acids long.

The genes are TRBV4-1 and TRBJ2-2, with D tentatively TRBD2 (6 bases). Looked up from germline, CDR1 is MGHRA and CDR2 is YSYEKL. The CDR3 is 13 residues long. Trimming removed 5 bases at V and 6 bases at J, with 10 bases between. CDR3 in amino acids: CASSGGYAGELFF. CDR3 bases: TGCGCCAGCAGCGGGGGGTACGCCGGGGAGCTGTTTTTT.

V gene TRBV2 combines with J gene TRBJ2-2; 9 nucleotides match TRBD2. Trimming took 11 bases from V and 6 from J; bases not matched to a gene: 10. Germline CDR1 and CDR2: SNHLY and FYNNEI. The CDR3 sequence is 14 residues long. The CDR3 sequence is CASKGAGGPGELFF. In nucleotides, the CDR3 is TGTGCCTCGAAGGGAGCGGGGGGCCCCGGGGAGCTGTTTTTT.

The chain uses TRBV5-6 and TRBJ1-1; the match to TRBD1 covers 7 bases. CDR1 and CDR2 from the germline V gene are SGHDT and YYEEEE. The CDR3 contains 14 residues. V was pared by 4 bases and J by 7 bases, with 10 bases of the junction left unmatched. The CDR3 bases are TGTGCCAGCAGCCCTCCACAGGGGTGGAATGAAGCTTTCTTT. This encodes CASSPPQGWNEAFF.

The chain links TRBV4-1 to TRBJ2-1; no clear D. V was cut by 2 bases and J by 3 bases, with 5 bases left in between. The CDR3 is 13 residues long. Germline V gene lookup returns CDR1 MGHRA and CDR2 YSYEKL. CDR3 bases: TGCGCCAGCAGCCAATCCTTCTACAATGAGCAGTTCTTC. Translation gives CASSQSFYNEQFF.

This sequence joins TRBV9 and TRBJ2-3, with D possibly matching TRBD1 (6 bases). V was trimmed by 5 bases and J by 6 bases, leaving 22 bases between them. Germline CDR1 reads SGDLS; CDR2 reads YYNGEE. CDR3 length: 16 residues. The CDR3 reads CASSSTGSRRSDTQYF. The CDR3 nucleotides read TGTGCCAGCAGTTCAACAGGGAGCAGGCGGTCGGATACGCAGTATTTT.

This clone was counted only a few times. The J gene is TRBJ2-3, the V gene TRBV5-1; 12 positions agree with TRBD1. The length of the CDR3 is 16 residues. V trimming: 4 bases; J trimming: 2 bases; junction bases outside the gene matches: 5. Germline V gives CDR1 SGHRS, CDR2 YFSETQ. The CDR3 sequence: CASSVGQGAYTDTQYF. CDR3 nucleotides: TGCGCCAGCAGCGTGGGACAGGGGGCCTACACAGATACGCAGTATTTT. The full variable domain, completed using reference TRBV5-1 and TRBJ2-3, is KAGVTQTPRYLIKTRGQQVTLSCSPISGHRSVSWYQQTPGQGLQFLFEYFSETQRNKGNFPGRFSGRQFSNSRSEMNVSTLELGDSALYLCASSVGQGAYTDTQYFGPGTRLTVL.

This chain links TRBV25-1 with TRBJ2-1, with TRBD1 identical over 9 bases. Unmatched junction bases numbered 7, after V lost 4 bases and J lost 6 bases. CDR1 and CDR2 from the germline V gene are MGHDK and SYGVNS. The CDR3 runs 15 residues. As DNA, the CDR3 is TGTGCCAGCAGTGTCCGGGACAGGGAGGGCAATGAGCAGTTCTTC. Protein: CASSVRDREGNEQFF.

This clone was picked up a small number of times. The chain combines TRBV2 with TRBJ1-3; a possible D gene is TRBD1 (5 bases). The CDR3 sequence is 13 residues long. The germline V gene has CDR1 SNHLY and CDR2 FYNNEI. Trimming left V 7 bases short and J 3 bases short, with 10 bases between. Here the CDR3 DNA reads TGTGCCAGCACCCAGGGAATTGGAAACACCATATATTTT. Translated: CASTQGIGNTIYF.

This chain links TRBV5-5 with TRBJ1-1; TRBD1 is a possible D gene (5 bases). The CDR3 contains 17 residues. CDR1 and CDR2 from the germline V gene are SGHKS and YYEKEE (reference sequence). The V and J ends lost 4 bases and 1 base respectively, with 20 bases between them. The DNA of the CDR3 is TGTGCCAGCAGCCTGGGGGGACTCCGTAATGGGAACACTGAAGCTTTCTTT. It translates to CASSLGGLRNGNTEAFF.

The rearrangement uses TRBV7-8 and TRBJ2-7, with TRBD1 identical over 9 bases. The length of the CDR3 is 15 residues. V was clipped by 7 bases and J by 4 bases; unmatched bases: 11. The germline V gene encodes CDR1 SGHVS and CDR2 FQNEAQ. The CDR3 region is CASNPFRDRVYEQYF. CDR3 sequence (DNA): TGTGCCAGCAACCCTTTTCGGGACAGGGTATACGAGCAGTACTTC.

The V and J genes are TRBV29-1 and TRBJ1-2; D might be TRBD1 (5 bases). Trimming removed 5 bases from V and 4 bases from J, with 14 bases in between. CDR1 SQVTM and CDR2 ANQGSEA come from the germline V gene. CDR3 length: 13 residues. CDR3 nucleotides: TGCAGCGTTTCCGGGACTCAGGGCTATGGCTACACCTTC. Its protein is CSVSGTQGYGYTF.

The chain is built from TRBV6-1 and TRBJ1-2, with unresolved D. The germline V and J ends were trimmed by 0 bases and 2 bases, with 7 bases remaining between them. This CDR3 is built from 14 residues. CDR1 and CDR2 from the germline V gene are MNHNS and SASEGT. CDR3 nucleotide sequence: TGTGCCAGCAGTGAAGCCCACAGAAACTATGGCTACACCTTC. Protein: CASSEAHRNYGYTF.

J is TRBJ1-6 and V is TRBV4-1, with 8 bases lining up with TRBD1. The CDR3 extends over 16 amino acids. Germline V lookup: CDR1 MGHRA, CDR2 YSYEKL. J was trimmed by 10 bases and V by 4 bases; bases with no gene match: 12. CDR3 sequence (DNA): TGCGCCAGCAGCCTAGAATCAGGGGGCGGAGGGTCACCCCTCCACTTT. Encoded protein: CASSLESGGGGSPLHF.

The chain has TRBV5-1 and TRBJ1-4; D possibly corresponds to TRBD1 (5 bases). Germline assignment: CDR1 SGHRS and CDR2 YFSETQ. V gave up 4 bases and J gave up 7 bases, with 11 bases separating them. The CDR3 has 13 amino acids. The CDR3 DNA follows: TGCGCCAGCAGCGATCTCGGGGGTGAAAAACTGTTTTTT. Its translation: CASSDLGGEKLFF.

This clone has a handful of counts. The J gene is TRBJ2-6, the V gene TRBV5-5; the match to TRBD1 covers 8 bases. The V and J ends lost 3 bases and 2 bases, in that order; junction bases with no gene match: 4. The germline V gene has CDR1 SGHKS and CDR2 YYEKEE (reference sequence). The CDR3 is made up of 16 amino acids. CDR3 DNA: TGTGCCAGCAGCTCCTACAGGGGGACTGGGGCCAACGTCCTGACTTTC. Encoded protein: CASSSYRGTGANVLTF.

This clone was detected once. The chain carries TRBV14 and TRBJ2-3, with D unresolved. Germline assignment: CDR1 SGHDN and CDR2 FVKESK. V dropped 4 bases and J dropped 6 bases, with 11 bases sitting between them. The CDR3 loop spans 13 amino acids. The CDR3 region is CASSPTVVDTQYF. DNA for the CDR3: TGTGCCAGCAGCCCTACGGTGGTGGATACGCAGTATTTT.

This clone has more than one count but fewer than ten. V gene TRBV10-3 combines with J gene TRBJ2-3; a possible D gene is TRBD2 (6 bases). The CDR3 has 13 amino acids. V was pared by 9 bases and J by 0 bases, with 10 bases between. Germline CDR1 ENHRY, CDR2 SYGVKD. CDR3 sequence: CAMGTVSTDTQYF. CDR3 coding DNA: TGTGCCATGGGGACTGTAAGCACAGATACGCAGTATTTT.

This clone has only a few counts. This rearrangement joins TRBV12-5 to TRBJ1-1, with a possible D match to TRBD1 (5 bases). The germline gives CDR1 LGHNT, CDR2 FRNRAP. This CDR3 has 13 residues. V lost 2 bases to trimming and J lost 10 bases, with 14 bases between them. CDR3 coding DNA: TGTGCTAGTGGTTTGATACCCCAGGGAACAGCTTTCTTT. Translated, it gives CASGLIPQGTAFF.

In DNA form, the CDR3 reads TGCGCCAGCAGCTCCCGGACTAGCACAAAGACCCAGTACTTC. It encodes CASSSRTSTKTQYF. The chain links TRBV5-1 to TRBJ2-5, with 8 bases lining up with TRBD2. Germline assignment: CDR1 SGHRS and CDR2 YFSETQ. V was clipped by 3 bases and J by 6 bases; unmatched bases: 7. This CDR3 contains 14 residues.

The V and J genes are TRBV29-1 and TRBJ2-7; a possible D gene is TRBD1 (6 bases). The CDR3 has 14 amino acids. Germline-derived CDR1 and CDR2 are SQVTM and ANQGSEA. The ends were cut back, 6 bases at V and 2 bases at J, with 17 bases in the middle. CDR3 nucleotides: TGCAGCGTCCTCAACCGGGACAACCCCTACGAGCAGTACTTC. This encodes CSVLNRDNPYEQYF.